The 9 T cell receptor beta chains presented below share a single source sample, sequenced in a study of cytomegalovirus exposure and HLA in healthy donors. The PCR contained 60 Vbeta and 13 Jbeta primers. Measured with immunoSEQ multiplex PCR; TCRdb has only the in-frame clones, and not every one. The table lists 200,000 or so clones, approximately 79% of them singletons. Input material: PBMCs. These receptors were obtained from a girl aged 2 to 9 in good health and CMV-seronegative.

V usage is TRBV9 and J usage is TRBJ1-2, with 8 bases fitting TRBD1. Germline CDR1 is SGDLS and CDR2 is YYNGEE. The CDR3 contains 13 residues. The trim removed 3 bases at V and 6 bases at J, leaving 4 bases unmatched. As DNA, the CDR3 is TGTGCCAGCAGCGCCGCAGGGGGCGATGGCTACACCTTC. Translation gives CASSAAGGDGYTF.

The gene calls are TRBV4-2 and TRBJ2-5; D possibly corresponds to TRBD2 (6 bases). The CDR3 extends over 15 amino acids. The V gene's germline CDR1 is LGHNA and CDR2 YNFKEQ. V lost 1 base to trimming and J lost 7 bases, with 16 bases between them. CDR3 in amino acids: CASSQVEGEARTQYF. In DNA form, the CDR3 reads TGTGCCAGCAGCCAAGTGGAGGGCGAGGCCAGGACCCAGTACTTC.

This clone appeared a few times. The chain links TRBV6-1 to TRBJ1-1; perhaps TRBD1 as D (6 bases). With 5 bases removed from V and 4 bases from J, the gap between germline ends came to 11 bases. This CDR3 spans 13 amino acids. Germline V gives CDR1 MNHNS, CDR2 SASEGT. CDR3 in amino acids: CASSSTGITEAFF. In DNA, the CDR3 is TGTGCCAGCAGTTCAACAGGGATCACTGAAGCTTTCTTT.

The chain carries TRBV19 and TRBJ2-5; TRBD2 agrees at 11 bases. Germline V gene lookup returns CDR1 LNHDA and CDR2 SQIVND (reference sequence). There are 14 residues in the CDR3. The V and J ends lost 1 base and 5 bases, in that order; junction bases with no gene match: 0. CDR3: CASSIGLAGETQYF. The CDR3 DNA reads TGTGCCAGTAGTATAGGACTAGCGGGGGAGACCCAGTACTTC.

This chain uses TRBV7-9 with TRBJ2-3; 8 bases match TRBD2. Germline V CDR1 and CDR2: SEHNR, FQNEAQ (reference sequence). After removal of 5 bases from V and 5 bases from J, the junction contained 15 bases not matched to a gene. The CDR3 is 17 amino acids. The DNA of the CDR3 is TGTGCCAGCAGCCCGCCGTATCTCGGGAGGGCAATAGATACGCAGTATTTT. This encodes CASSPPYLGRAIDTQYF.

The chain uses TRBV5-1 and TRBJ1-2; D not certain. Trimming took 0 bases from V and 1 from J, leaving 7 bases between them. Germline loops: CDR1 SGHRS, CDR2 YFSETQ. The CDR3 covers 14 residues. The chain's CDR3 is CASSLEPGNYGYTF. Here the CDR3 DNA reads TGCGCCAGCAGCTTGGAGCCGGGTAACTATGGCTACACCTTC.

This clone was recorded only once. The chain links TRBV5-1 to TRBJ1-1, with D possibly being TRBD1 (6 bases). V gave up 3 bases and J gave up 4 bases, with 13 bases separating them. The germline gives CDR1 SGHRS, CDR2 YFSETQ. The CDR3 consists of 14 residues. CDR3 amino acids: CASSSQGGGTEAFF. The CDR3 DNA sequence: TGCGCCAGCAGCTCACAGGGAGGGGGCACTGAAGCTTTCTTT.

V usage is TRBV27 and J usage is TRBJ1-5; D is perhaps TRBD1 (5 bases). The CDR3 covers 14 residues. Looked up from germline, CDR1 is MNHEY and CDR2 is SMNVEV (reference sequence). Trimming shortened V by 3 bases and J by 6 bases, and 12 bases separated the two germline ends. The CDR3 region is CASSFGGPGQPQHF. Written as DNA, the CDR3 is TGTGCCAGCAGTTTCGGGGGACCGGGTCAGCCCCAGCATTTT.

The rearrangement uses TRBV20-1 and TRBJ1-1; D remains unclear. The CDR3 is made up of 10 amino acids. Germline-derived CDR1 and CDR2 are DFQATT and SNEGSKA (reference sequence). V was pared by 6 bases and J by 6 bases, with 8 bases between. CDR3 nucleotides: TGCAGTGCCCGGCAGGCTGAAGCTTTCTTT. It translates to CSARQAEAFF.